This TCR beta chain was identified in a study of blood T cell repertoires in COVID-19. Whole-study context: The samples span acute and convalescent COVID-19 from the United States, Italy and Spain. In each case, the material was cDNA or gDNA derived from T cells, B-cell-depleted T cells, or PBMCs.

Germline V lookup: CDR1 SGHDT, CDR2 YYEEEE. This CDR3 has 17 amino acids. The J segment lost 8 bases and the V segment lost 4 bases, leaving 16 bases of the junction unmatched. Source study methods: Reference gene primer amplification gave estimated nucleated cell counts. Sequencing used immunoSEQ multiplex PCR; TCRdb keeps in-frame clones, though not all of them. The DNA was the basis for D and trimming; V, J and clone size are from that table. The sample lists some 200,000 clones; 80% to 90% were seen once. What was sequenced was peripheral blood. The clonotype comes from a man aged 25-45 years with active or convalescent COVID-19. This chain uses TRBV5-6 with TRBJ1-2; 11 bases are a match to TRBD1. This CDR3 is CASSDKTRDRGDGGYTF. Here the CDR3 DNA reads TGTGCCAGCAGCGATAAAACCAGGGACAGGGGGGACGGCGGCTACACCTTC. The full variable domain, in which reference TRBV5-6 and TRBJ1-2 provide the parts outside the CDR3, is DAGVTQSPTHLIKTRGQQVTLRCSPKSGHDTVSWYQQALGQGPQFIFQYYEEEERQRGNFPDRFSGHQFPNYSSELNVNALLLGDSALYLCASSDKTRDRGDGGYTFGSGTRLTVV.